This T cell receptor beta chain is drawn from a study of spatial heterogeneity in lung cancer. Study at large: The cohort: 65 to 80 early-stage, untreated non-small cell lung cancer patients. Every unique TCR and UMI combination, on average, appeared more than ten times in raw reads. Those follow-up PBMC samples that were available underwent sequencing, at a median interval of about 22 months following resection.

Each TCR cDNA molecule bore a unique molecular identifier. MiXCR, applied by TCRdb to the 5' RACE reads, yields one record per CDR3 protein. The sample yields about 47,000 distinct CDR3 sequences, 7.4% seen once. Germline-derived CDR1 and CDR2 are SEHNR and FQNEAQ (reference sequence). The CDR3 has 15 amino acids. Comment on this clonotype: One end of the junction does not line up with germline, which may come from a read error.

Time point given: blood at routine non-recurrence follow-up after resection. No cells were sorted before sequencing. The whole RNA sequenced was extracted from tumor, nontumor lung or frozen PBMC. The clonotype was recovered from a female donor with early-stage non-small cell lung cancer. Sequencing used PBMCs, obtained at follow-up. The chain joins TRBV7-9 to TRBJ1-3, with 9 bases fitting TRBD1. The CDR3 loop is CASSPRTGAGNIIYF. For the CDR3, the DNA is TGTGCCAGCAGCCCCCGGACAGGGGCTGGAAACATCATATATTTT.